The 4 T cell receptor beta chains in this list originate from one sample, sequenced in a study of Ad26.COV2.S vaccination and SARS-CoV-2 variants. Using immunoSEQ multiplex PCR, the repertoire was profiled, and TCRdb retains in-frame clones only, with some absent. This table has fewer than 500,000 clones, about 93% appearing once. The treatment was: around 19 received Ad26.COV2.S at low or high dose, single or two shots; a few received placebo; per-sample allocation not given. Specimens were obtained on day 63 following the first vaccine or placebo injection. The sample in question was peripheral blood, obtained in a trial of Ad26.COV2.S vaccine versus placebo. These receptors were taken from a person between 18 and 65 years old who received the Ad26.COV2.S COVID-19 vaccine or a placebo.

Here the CDR3 DNA reads TGTGCCAGCAGACTAGCGGTCTACAATGAGCAGTTCTTC. The encoded protein is CASRLAVYNEQFF. This sequence joins TRBV12-3 or TRBV12-4 and TRBJ2-1; TRBD2 aligns across 8 bases. The J segment lost 3 bases and the V segment lost 6 bases, leaving 1 base of the junction unmatched. The CDR3 consists of 13 residues.

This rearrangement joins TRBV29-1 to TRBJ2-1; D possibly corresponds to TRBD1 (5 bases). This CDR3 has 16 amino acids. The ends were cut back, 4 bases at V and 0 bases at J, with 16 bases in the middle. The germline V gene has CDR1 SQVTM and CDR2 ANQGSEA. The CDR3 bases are TGCAGCGTTGCCATGACAGCTTCCAGCTCCTACAATGAGCAGTTCTTC. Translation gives CSVAMTASSSYNEQFF.

The CDR3: CASSLEDRSGEAFF. DNA for the CDR3: TGTGCCAGCAGTCTAGAGGACAGGTCCGGTGAAGCTTTCTTT. The genes are TRBV2 and TRBJ1-1, with TRBD1 identical over 7 bases. CDR3 length equals 14 residues. Germline loops: CDR1 SNHLY, CDR2 FYNNEI. V lost 5 bases, J lost 7 bases, and 10 bases stayed unmatched. The variable domain in full, with the rest retrieved from reference TRBV2 and TRBJ1-1, is EPEVTQTPSHQVTQMGQEVILRCVPISNHLYFYWYRQILGQKVEFLVSFYNNEISEKSEIFDDQFSVERPDGSNFTLKIRSTKLEDSAMYFCASSLEDRSGEAFFGQGTRLTVV.

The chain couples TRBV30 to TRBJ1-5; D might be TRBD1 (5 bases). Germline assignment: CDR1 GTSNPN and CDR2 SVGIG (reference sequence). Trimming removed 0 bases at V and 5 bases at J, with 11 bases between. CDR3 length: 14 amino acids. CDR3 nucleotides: TGTGCCTGGAGTGTGGGGCGGAAATATCAGCCCCAGCATTTT. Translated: CAWSVGRKYQPQHF.